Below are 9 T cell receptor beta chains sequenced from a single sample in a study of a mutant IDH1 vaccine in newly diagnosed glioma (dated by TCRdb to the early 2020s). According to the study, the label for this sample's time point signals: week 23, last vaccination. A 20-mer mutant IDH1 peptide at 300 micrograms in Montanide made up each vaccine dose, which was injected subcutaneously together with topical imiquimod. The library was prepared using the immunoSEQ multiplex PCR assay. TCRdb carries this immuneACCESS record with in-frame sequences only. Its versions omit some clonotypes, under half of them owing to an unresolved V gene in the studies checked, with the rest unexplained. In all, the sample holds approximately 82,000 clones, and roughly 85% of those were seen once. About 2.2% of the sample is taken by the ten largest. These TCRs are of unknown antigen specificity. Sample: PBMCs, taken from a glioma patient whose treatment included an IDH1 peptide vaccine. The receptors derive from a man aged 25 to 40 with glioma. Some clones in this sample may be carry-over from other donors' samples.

CDR3 coding DNA: TGTGCCACCCTACAGGGTGAGGGAAACACCATATATTTT. Protein product: CATLQGEGNTIYF. The chain employs TRBV10-3 and TRBJ1-3, with D perhaps TRBD1 (6 bases). The CDR3 length is 13 residues. The V and J ends lost 10 bases and 4 bases respectively, with 14 bases between them. Germline assignment: CDR1 ENHRY and CDR2 SYGVKD.

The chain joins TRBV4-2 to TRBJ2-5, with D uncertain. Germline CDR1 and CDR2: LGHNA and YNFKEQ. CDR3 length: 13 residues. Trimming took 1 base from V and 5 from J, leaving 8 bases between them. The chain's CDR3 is CASSQALEETQYF. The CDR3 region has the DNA TGTGCCAGCAGCCAAGCCCTCGAGGAGACCCAGTACTTC.

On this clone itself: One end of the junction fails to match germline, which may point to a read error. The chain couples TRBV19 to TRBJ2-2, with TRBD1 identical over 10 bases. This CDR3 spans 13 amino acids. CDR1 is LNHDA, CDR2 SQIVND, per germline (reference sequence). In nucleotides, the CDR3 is TGTGCCAGTAGTGTAGACAGGGGGCGGGAGCTGTTTTTT. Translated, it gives CASSVDRGRELFF.

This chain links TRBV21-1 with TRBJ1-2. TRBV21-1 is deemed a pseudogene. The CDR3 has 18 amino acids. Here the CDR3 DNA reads TGTGCCAGCAGCAAAGCCCCAAGGGGTGGGGGAAATAACTATGGCTACACCTTC. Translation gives CASSKAPRGGGNNYGYTF.

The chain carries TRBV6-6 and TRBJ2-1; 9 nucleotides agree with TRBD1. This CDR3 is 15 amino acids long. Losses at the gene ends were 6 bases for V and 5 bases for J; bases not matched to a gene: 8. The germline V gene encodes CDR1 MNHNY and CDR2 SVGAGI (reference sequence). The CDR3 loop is CASRSGQGNDNEQFF. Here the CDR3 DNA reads TGTGCCAGCAGATCAGGACAGGGGAATGACAATGAGCAGTTCTTC.

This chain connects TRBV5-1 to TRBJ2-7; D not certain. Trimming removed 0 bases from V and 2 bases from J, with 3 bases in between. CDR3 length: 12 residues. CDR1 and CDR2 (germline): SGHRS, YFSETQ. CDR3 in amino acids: CASSLGTYEQYF. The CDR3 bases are TGCGCCAGCAGCTTGGGGACCTACGAGCAGTACTTC.

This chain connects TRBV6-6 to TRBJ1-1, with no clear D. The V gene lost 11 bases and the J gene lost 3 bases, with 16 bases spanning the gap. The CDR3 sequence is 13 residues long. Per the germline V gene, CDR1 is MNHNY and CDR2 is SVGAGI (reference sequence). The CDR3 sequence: CAHSGFSDTEAFF. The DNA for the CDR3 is TGTGCCCACTCGGGGTTCTCGGACACTGAAGCTTTCTTT.

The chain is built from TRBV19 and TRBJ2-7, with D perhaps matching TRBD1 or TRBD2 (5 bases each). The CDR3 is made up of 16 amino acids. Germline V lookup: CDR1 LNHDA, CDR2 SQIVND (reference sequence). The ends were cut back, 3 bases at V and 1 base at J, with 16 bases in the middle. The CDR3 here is CASSIFWDPQSYEQYF. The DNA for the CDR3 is TGTGCCAGTAGTATTTTTTGGGACCCTCAATCCTACGAGCAGTACTTC.

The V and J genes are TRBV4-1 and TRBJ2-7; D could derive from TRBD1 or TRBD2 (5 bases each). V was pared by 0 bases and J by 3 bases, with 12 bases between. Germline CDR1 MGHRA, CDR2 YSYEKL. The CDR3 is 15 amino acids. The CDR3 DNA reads TGCGCCAGCAGCCAAGAATCCGGGACGAGCTACGAGCAGTACTTC. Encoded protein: CASSQESGTSYEQYF.